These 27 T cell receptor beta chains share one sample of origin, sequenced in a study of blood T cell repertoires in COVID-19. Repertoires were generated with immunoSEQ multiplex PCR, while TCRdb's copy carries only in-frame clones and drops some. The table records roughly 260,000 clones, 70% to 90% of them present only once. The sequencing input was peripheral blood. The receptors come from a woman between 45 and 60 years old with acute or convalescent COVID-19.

The CDR3 region is CASRTLGQPYSNQPQHF. DNA for the CDR3: TGTGCCAGCAGAACCCTCGGACAGCCCTATAGCAATCAGCCCCAGCATTTT. The rearrangement links TRBV27 to TRBJ1-5; D possibly corresponds to TRBD1 (6 bases). The germline V and J ends were trimmed by 6 bases and 0 bases, with 18 bases remaining between them. The CDR3 length is 17 residues. Germline CDR1 is MNHEY and CDR2 is SMNVEV (reference sequence).

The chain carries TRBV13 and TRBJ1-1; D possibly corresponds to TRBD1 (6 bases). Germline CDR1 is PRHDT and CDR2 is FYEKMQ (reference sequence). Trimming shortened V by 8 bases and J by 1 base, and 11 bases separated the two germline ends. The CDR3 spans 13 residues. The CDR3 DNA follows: TGTGCCAGCCAGGACAGATCGAACACTGAAGCTTTCTTT. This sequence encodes CASQDRSNTEAFF.

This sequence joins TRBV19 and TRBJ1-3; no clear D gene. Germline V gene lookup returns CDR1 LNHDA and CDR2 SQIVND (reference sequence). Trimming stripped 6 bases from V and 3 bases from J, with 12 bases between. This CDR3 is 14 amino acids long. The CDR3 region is CASRSRGLGNTIYF. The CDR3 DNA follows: TGTGCCAGTAGGTCACGAGGCCTTGGAAACACCATATATTTT.

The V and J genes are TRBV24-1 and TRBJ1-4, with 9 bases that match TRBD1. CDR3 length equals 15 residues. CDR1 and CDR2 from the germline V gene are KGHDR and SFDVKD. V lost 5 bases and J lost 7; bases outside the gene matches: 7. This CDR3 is CATSVSTGGLEKLFF. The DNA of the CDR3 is TGTGCCACCAGTGTATCCACAGGGGGCCTTGAAAAACTGTTTTTT.

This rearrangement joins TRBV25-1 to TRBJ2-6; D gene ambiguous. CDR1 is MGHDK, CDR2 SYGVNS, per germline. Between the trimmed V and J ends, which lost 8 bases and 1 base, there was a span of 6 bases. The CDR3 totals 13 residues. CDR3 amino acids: CASVDSGANVLTF. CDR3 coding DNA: TGTGCCAGCGTAGATTCTGGGGCCAACGTCCTGACTTTC.

The chain's CDR3 is CSATGRTYNEQFF. In nucleotides, the CDR3 is TGCAGCGCGACAGGACGAACCTACAATGAGCAGTTCTTC. The chain recombines TRBV29-1 with TRBJ2-1; a possible D gene is TRBD1 (6 bases). Germline V gene lookup returns CDR1 SQVTM and CDR2 ANQGSEA. This CDR3 is 13 amino acids long. Deletions cut 7 bases from V and 2 bases from J, with 12 bases between.

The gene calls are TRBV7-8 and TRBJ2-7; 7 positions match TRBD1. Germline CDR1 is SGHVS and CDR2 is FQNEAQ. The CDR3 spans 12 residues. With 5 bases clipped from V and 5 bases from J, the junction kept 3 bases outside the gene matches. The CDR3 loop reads CASSTDRNEQYF. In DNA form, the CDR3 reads TGTGCCAGCAGCACGGACAGGAACGAGCAGTACTTC.

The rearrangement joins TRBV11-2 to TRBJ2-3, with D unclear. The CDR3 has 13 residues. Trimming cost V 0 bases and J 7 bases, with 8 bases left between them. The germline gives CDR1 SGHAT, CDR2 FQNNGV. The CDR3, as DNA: TGTGCCAGCAGCTTAGATCTAGGAAATACGCAGTATTTT. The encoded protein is CASSLDLGNTQYF.

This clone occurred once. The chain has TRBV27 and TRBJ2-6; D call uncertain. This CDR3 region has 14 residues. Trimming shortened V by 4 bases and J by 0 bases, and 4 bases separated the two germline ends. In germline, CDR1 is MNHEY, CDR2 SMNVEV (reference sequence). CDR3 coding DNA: TGTGCCAGCAGTTCTGTCTCTGGGGCCAACGTCCTGACTTTC. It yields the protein CASSSVSGANVLTF.

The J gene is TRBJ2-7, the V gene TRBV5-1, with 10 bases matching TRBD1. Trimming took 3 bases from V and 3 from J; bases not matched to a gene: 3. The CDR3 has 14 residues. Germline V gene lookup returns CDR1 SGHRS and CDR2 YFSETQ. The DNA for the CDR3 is TGCGCCAGCAGCTCGGGACAGGGGAACTACGAGCAGTACTTC. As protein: CASSSGQGNYEQYF.

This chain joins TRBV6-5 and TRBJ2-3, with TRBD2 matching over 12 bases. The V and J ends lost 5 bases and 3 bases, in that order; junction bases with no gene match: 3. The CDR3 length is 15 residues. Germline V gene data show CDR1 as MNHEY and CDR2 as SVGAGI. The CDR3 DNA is TGTGCCAGCAGTCGGACTAGCGGGACGACAGATACGCAGTATTTT. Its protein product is CASSRTSGTTDTQYF.

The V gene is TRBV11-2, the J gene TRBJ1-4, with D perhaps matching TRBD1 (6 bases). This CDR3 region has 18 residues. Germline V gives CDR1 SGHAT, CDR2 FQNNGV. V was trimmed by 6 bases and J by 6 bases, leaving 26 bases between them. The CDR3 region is CASRRGGGRFNSHEKLFF. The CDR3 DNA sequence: TGTGCCAGCAGGAGAGGGGGGGGACGTTTTAATTCCCATGAAAAACTGTTTTTT.

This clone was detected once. The CDR3 here is CASSPTGTGNDEQYF. The DNA of the CDR3 is TGTGCCAGCAGCCCCACCGGGACAGGTAACGACGAGCAGTACTTC. The J gene is TRBJ2-7, the V gene TRBV7-3; 8 bases are a match to TRBD1. Germline CDR1 reads SGHTA; CDR2 reads FQGTGA. J gave up 5 bases and V 5 bases, and 11 bases lay outside the gene matches. The CDR3 consists of 15 residues.

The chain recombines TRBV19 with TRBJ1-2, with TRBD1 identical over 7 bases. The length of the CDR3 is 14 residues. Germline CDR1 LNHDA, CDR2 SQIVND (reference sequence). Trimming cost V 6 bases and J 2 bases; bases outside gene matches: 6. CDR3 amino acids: CASSSTGSNYGYTF. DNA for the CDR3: TGTGCCAGTAGCTCGACAGGGTCAAACTATGGCTACACCTTC.

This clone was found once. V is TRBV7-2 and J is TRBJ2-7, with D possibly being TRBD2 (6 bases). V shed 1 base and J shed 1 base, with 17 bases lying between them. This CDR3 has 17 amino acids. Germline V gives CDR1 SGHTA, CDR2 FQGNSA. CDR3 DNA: TGTGCCAGCAGCTTAGTGGTGGTCGGGAGTAGGTCCTACGAGCAGTACTTC. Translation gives CASSLVVVGSRSYEQYF.

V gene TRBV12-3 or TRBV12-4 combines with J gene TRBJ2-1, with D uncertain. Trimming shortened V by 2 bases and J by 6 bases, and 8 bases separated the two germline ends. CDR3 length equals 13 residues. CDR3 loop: CASSLIVSNEQFF. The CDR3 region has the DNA TGTGCCAGCAGTTTAATCGTATCCAATGAGCAGTTCTTC.

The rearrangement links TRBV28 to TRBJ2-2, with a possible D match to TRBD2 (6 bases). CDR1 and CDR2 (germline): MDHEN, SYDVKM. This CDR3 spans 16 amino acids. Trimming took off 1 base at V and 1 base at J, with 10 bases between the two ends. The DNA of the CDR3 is TGTGCCAGCAGTTTATTTCGCGGGGTGAACACCGGGGAGCTGTTTTTT. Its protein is CASSLFRGVNTGELFF.

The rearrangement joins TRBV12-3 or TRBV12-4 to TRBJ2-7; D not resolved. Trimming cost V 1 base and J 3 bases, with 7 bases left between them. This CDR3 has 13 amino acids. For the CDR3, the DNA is TGTGCCAGCAGTTTAGTTAGCAGCTACGAGCAGTACTTC. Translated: CASSLVSSYEQYF.

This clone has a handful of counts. This chain's CDR3 is CASSQEPGRLGNTIYF. The CDR3 DNA is TGTGCCAGCAGCCAAGAACCGGGGAGACTAGGAAACACCATATATTTT. This chain uses TRBV7-2 with TRBJ1-3; unclear D gene. The CDR3 is made up of 16 amino acids. The germline V and J ends were trimmed by 5 bases and 4 bases, with 18 bases remaining between them. The V gene's germline CDR1 is SGHTA and CDR2 FQGNSA.

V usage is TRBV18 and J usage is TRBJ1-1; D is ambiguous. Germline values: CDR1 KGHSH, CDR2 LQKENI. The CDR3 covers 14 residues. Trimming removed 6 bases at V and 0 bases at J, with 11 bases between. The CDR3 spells CASSPYPLNTEAFF. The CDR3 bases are TGTGCCAGCTCCCCCTACCCATTGAACACTGAAGCTTTCTTT.

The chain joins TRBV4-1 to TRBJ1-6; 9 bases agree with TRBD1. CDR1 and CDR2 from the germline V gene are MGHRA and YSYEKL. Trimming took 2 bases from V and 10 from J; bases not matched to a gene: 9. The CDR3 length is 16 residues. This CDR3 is CASSQPGQGRKSPLHF. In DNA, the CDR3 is TGCGCCAGCAGCCAACCCGGACAGGGGAGGAAGTCACCCCTCCACTTT.

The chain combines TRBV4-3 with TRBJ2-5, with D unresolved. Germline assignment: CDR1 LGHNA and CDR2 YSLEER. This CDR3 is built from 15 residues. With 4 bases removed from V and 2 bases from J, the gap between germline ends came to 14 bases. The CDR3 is CASSRLAQPQETQYF. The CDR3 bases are TGCGCCAGCAGCCGACTCGCGCAGCCACAAGAGACCCAGTACTTC.

The CDR3 nucleotides are TGTGCCAGCAGTTTACCCGGACAGGGACTCTATGGCTACACCTTC. Amino acid sequence: CASSLPGQGLYGYTF. The gene calls are TRBV28 and TRBJ1-2, with 8 nucleotides matching TRBD1. Trimming cost V 2 bases and J 4 bases; bases outside gene matches: 6. From germline, CDR1 is MDHEN and CDR2 SYDVKM. This CDR3 has 15 amino acids.

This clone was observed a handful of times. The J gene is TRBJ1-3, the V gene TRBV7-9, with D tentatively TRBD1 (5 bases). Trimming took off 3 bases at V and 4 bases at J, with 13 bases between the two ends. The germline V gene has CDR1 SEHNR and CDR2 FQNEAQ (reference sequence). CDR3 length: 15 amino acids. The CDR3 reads CASSFWVGLGNTIYF. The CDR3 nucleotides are TGTGCCAGCAGCTTCTGGGTGGGACTCGGAAACACCATATATTTT.

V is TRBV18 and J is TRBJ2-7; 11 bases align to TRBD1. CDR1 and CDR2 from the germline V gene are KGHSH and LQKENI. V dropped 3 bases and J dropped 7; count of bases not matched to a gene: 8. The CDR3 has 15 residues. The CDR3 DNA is TGTGCCAGCTCACCCCCGGGACAGGGGGAACAAGAGCAGTACTTC. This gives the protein CASSPPGQGEQEQYF.

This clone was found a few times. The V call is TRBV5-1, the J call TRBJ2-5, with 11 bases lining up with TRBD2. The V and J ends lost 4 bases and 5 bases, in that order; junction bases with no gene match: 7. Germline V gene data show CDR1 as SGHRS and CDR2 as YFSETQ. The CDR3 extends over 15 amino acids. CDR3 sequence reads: CASSGRLAGGETQYF. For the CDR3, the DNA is TGCGCCAGCAGCGGGAGGCTAGCGGGAGGTGAGACCCAGTACTTC.

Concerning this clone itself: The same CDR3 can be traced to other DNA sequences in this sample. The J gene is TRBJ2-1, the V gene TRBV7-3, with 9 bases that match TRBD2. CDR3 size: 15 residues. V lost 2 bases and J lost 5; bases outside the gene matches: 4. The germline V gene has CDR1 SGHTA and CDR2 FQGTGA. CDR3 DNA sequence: TGTGCCAGCAGCTTAGGGCTAGCGGGGAACAATGAGCAGTTCTTC. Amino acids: CASSLGLAGNNEQFF.